This T cell receptor beta chain was captured by sequencing in a study of vaccination effects on CD4 cells after COVID-19 (dated by TCRdb to between 2021 and 2022). Background for the entire study: Two doses of either the BNT162b2 or the mRNA-1273 mRNA SARS-CoV-2 vaccine were administered to participants. SARS-CoV-2 spike-specific CD4+ TCR repertoires were compared before and after mRNA vaccination in COVID-19 convalescent patients and in infection-naive vaccine recipients. A total of 10 COVID-19 convalescent patients and a handful of SARS-CoV-2-naive healthy vaccine recipients were included in the full study. In the study, cultures from other donors were sequenced using the Oncomine TCR Beta short-read assay on an Illumina iSeq 100.

Findings and caveats that apply to the study as a whole: The study was limited by a small number of convalescent patients and lacked early post-infection timepoints. Among healthy vaccine recipients, nearly all vaccine-induced clones were SARS-CoV-2 mono-reactive, and only 1 of 255 was cross-reactive with common cold coronaviruses. Clones induced by infection and clones induced by vaccination both contracted markedly at late timepoints after vaccination, which fits with T cell responses waning over time.

V is reduced by 7 bases and J by 2 bases, leaving a spacing of 20 bases between them. According to the germline V gene (reference sequence), CDR1 reads LNHDA and CDR2 reads SQIVND. The CDR3 spans 17 residues, from the cysteine through the phenylalanine. Just CDR3 DNA is preserved here, 51 bases in frame from base 1. To note about this clone: Its antigen remains unidentified. Base qualities are not recorded, but no much larger clone differs from it by a single base.

To identify antigen-specific CD4+ T cell clonotypes by their expansion, the ViraFEST assay first stimulated PBMC with viral peptide pools and then applied TCR sequencing. After less than eleven days of culture, CD4+ T cells were isolated with the EasySep CD4+ T cell isolation kit. The absence of prior SARS-CoV-2 infection in healthy vaccine recipients was confirmed by negative nucleocapsid antibodies before and after vaccination. Two million PBMC per well were cultured with around 9.8 ug/ml peptides in IMDM containing roughly 5% human AB serum, around 9.7 IU/ml IL-2 and gentamicin. Half of the culture medium was replaced with fresh IL-2-containing medium on days 3 and 7. Unless otherwise noted, each peptide stimulation condition was cultured in triplicate wells. Using Ficoll-Paque Plus gradient centrifugation, PBMC were separated from whole blood and then either used fresh or cryopreserved at -140C. The spike proteins of SARS-CoV-2 and of the common cold coronaviruses HCoV-NL63, HCoV-OC43 and HCoV-229E were spanned by overlapping peptide pools. Genomic DNA was extracted from cultured CD4+ T cells with the QIAamp micro DNA kit.

The library came from the immunoSEQ multiplex PCR assay. DNA from the cultured, isolated CD4+ T cells was subjected to TCR beta CDR3 sequencing. Processing in the source paper ran as follows. Non-productive TCR sequences were removed and reads were trimmed to the CDR3 region, keeping CDR3s of at least 7 amino acids. Antigen-specific clonotypes were identified with the MANAFEST web app by comparing expansion in peptide wells against reference cultures. Positive clones required FDR<0.05 expansion versus reference and all other wells, odds ratio above 5, and frequency above 0.1% in two replicate wells. A clonotype was called cross-reactive if it was significantly expanded both in SARS-CoV-2 spike wells and in at least one common cold coronavirus spike condition. CDR3 similarity was assessed by Levenshtein distance with the stringdist R package, and unrooted trees were built with ape in R 3.6.1. The immuneACCESS repertoire file appears here via TCRdb, limited to in-frame rearrangements. These files lack a portion of the clones; in checked studies, under half of the deficit traces to unresolved V genes, and the cause of the others is not known. That table gives V, J and clone size, and the DNA gave D and trimming. A total of tens of thousands of clones appear in this sample, more than 60% of them only once. The ten largest clones add up to about a quarter of the sample.

The sequence derives from a human donor who received a COVID-19 vaccine. The specimen was CD4+ T cells from PBMCs cultured with HCoV-OC43 spike peptides, collected before COVID-19 vaccination. The cell subset or site label for this specimen denotes: HCoV-OC43 spike overlapping peptide pool stimulation. This chain joins TRBV19 to TRBJ2-2; the D gene is possibly TRBD2, with 7 bases matching. CDR3 region: CASTPGGGVKNTGELFF. The base sequence is TGTGCCAGTACCCCCGGCGGGGGCGTTAAAAACACCGGGGAGCTGTTTTTT. Where the CDR3 stops, the reference TRBV19 and TRBJ2-2 genes take over; the full variable domain is DGGITQSPKYLFRKEGQNVTLSCEQNLNHDAMYWYRQDPGQGLRLIYYSQIVNDFQKGDIAEGYSVSREKKESFPLTVTSAQKNPTAFYLCASTPGGGVKNTGELFFGEGSRLTVL.